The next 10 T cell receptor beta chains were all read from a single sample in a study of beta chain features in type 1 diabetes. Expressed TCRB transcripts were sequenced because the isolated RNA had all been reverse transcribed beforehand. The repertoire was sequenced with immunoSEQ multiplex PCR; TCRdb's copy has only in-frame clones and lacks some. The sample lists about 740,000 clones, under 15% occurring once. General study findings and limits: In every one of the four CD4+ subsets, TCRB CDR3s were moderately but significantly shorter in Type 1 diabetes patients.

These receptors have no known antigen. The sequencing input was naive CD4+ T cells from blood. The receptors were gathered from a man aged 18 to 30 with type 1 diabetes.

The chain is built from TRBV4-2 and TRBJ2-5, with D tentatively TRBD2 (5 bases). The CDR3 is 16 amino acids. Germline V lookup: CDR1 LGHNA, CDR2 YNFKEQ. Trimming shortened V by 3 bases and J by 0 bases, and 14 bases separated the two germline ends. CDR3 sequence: CASSHHAPGNQETQYF. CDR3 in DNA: TGTGCCAGCAGCCACCACGCGCCGGGGAACCAAGAGACCCAGTACTTC.

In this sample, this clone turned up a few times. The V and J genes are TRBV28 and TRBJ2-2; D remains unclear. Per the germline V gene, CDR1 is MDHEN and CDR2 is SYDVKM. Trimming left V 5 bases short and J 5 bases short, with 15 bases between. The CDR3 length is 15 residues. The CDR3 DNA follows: TGTGCCAGCAGTCCTGGTGGCAGTACGACCGGGGAGCTGTTTTTT. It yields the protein CASSPGGSTTGELFF.

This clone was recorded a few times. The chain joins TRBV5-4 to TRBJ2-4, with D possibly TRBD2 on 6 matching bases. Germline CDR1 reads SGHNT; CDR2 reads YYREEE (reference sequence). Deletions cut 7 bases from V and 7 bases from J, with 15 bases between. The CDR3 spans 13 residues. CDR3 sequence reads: CASRRDGTNIQYF. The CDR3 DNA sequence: TGTGCCAGCCGACGGGACGGGACTAACATTCAGTACTTC.

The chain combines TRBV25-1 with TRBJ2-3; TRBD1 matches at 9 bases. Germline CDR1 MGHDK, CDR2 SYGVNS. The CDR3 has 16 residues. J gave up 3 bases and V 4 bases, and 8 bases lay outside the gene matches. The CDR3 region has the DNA TGTGCCAGCAGTGCCAGTCCGGGACAGGGAACAGATACGCAGTATTTT. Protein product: CASSASPGQGTDTQYF.

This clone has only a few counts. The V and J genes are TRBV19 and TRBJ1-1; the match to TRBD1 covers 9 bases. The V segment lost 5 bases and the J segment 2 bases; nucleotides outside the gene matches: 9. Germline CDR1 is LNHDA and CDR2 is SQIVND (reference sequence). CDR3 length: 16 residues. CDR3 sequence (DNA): TGTGCCAGTAGTGCCAACAGGGGGCCCACTAACACTGAAGCTTTCTTT. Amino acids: CASSANRGPTNTEAFF. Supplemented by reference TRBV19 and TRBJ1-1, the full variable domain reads DGGITQSPKYLFRKEGQNVTLSCEQNLNHDAMYWYRQDPGQGLRLIYYSQIVNDFQKGDIAEGYSVSREKKESFPLTVTSAQKNPTAFYLCASSANRGPTNTEAFFGQGTRLTVV.

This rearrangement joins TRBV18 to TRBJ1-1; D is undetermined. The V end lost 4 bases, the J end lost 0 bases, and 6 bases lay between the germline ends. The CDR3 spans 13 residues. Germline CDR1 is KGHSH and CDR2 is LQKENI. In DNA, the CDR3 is TGTGCCAGCTCACGGGCAATGAACACTGAAGCTTTCTTT. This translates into CASSRAMNTEAFF. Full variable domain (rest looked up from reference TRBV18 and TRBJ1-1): NAGVMQNPRHLVRRRGQEARLRCSPMKGHSHVYWYRQLPEEGLKFMVYLQKENIIDESGMPKERFSAEFPKEGPSILRIQQVVRGDSAAYFCASSRAMNTEAFFGQGTRLTVV.

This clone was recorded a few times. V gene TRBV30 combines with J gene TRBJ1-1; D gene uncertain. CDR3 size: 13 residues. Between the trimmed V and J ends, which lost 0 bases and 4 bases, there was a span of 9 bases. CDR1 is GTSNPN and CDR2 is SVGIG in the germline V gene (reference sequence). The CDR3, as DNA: TGTGCCTGGAGTGTAACCTGGGGCACTGAAGCTTTCTTT. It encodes CAWSVTWGTEAFF.

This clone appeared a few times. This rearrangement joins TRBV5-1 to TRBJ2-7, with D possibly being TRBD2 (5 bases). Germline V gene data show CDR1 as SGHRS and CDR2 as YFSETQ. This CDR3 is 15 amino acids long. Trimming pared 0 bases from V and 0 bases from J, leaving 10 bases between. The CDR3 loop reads CASSLGPGSSYEQYF. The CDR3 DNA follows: TGCGCCAGCAGCTTGGGTCCGGGAAGCTCCTACGAGCAGTACTTC.

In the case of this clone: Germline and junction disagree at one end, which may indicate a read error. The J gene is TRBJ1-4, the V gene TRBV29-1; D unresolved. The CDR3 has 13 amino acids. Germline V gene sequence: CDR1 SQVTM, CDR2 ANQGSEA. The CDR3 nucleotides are TGCAGCATTGAATGGCGCCACGGTGAAAAACTGTTTTTT. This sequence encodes CSIEWRHGEKLFF.

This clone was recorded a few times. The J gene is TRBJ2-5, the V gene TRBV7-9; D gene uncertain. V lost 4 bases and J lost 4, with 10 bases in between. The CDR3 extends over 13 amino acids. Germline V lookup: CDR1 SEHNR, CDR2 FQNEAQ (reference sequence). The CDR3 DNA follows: TGTGCCAGCAGCTCACCTGTAGGAGAGACCCAGTACTTC. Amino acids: CASSSPVGETQYF.